Presented here are 29 T cell receptor beta chains from one specimen sequenced in a study of EBV T-cell therapy then PD-1 blockade in nasopharyngeal carcinoma. Their target antigens are unknown. Documented treatment: AdE1-LMPpoly-expanded autologous EBV-specific T-cell therapy followed by anti-PD-1 nivolumab. Clones were read by immunoSEQ multiplex PCR, and TCRdb kept only the in-frame ones, dropping some. The sample contains roughly 22,000 clones, over 75% of which appear only once. Specimen: CD8+ T cells from blood, collected at day -245 from a patient whose treatment included autologous EBV-specific T cells and nivolumab. The receptors shown here come from a man between 35 and 55 years old with nasopharyngeal carcinoma.

V is TRBV6-5 and J is TRBJ1-4; D gene unclear. The V end was cut by 5 bases, the J end by 8 bases, with 15 bases between. This CDR3 contains 14 residues. Germline CDR1 MNHEY, CDR2 SVGAGI. CDR3 DNA sequence: TGTGCCAGCAGTCCCCTTTCCGTCCGGGAAAAACTGTTTTTT. Translating it yields CASSPLSVREKLFF.

This clone came up a few times. This sequence joins TRBV4-3 and TRBJ2-7; TRBD1 agrees at 8 bases. The CDR3 loop spans 16 amino acids. The V gene's germline CDR1 is LGHNA and CDR2 YSLEER. The V and J ends lost 0 bases and 3 bases, in that order; junction bases with no gene match: 7. The CDR3 sequence: CASSQDAADRDYEQYF. CDR3 nucleotides: TGCGCCAGCAGCCAAGATGCCGCGGACAGGGACTACGAGCAGTACTTC.

The chain joins TRBV6-4 to TRBJ2-5; D not certain. This CDR3 is 13 amino acids long. Germline CDR1 reads MRHNA; CDR2 reads SNTAGT. The V gene lost 3 bases and the J gene lost 9 bases, with 14 bases spanning the gap. CDR3 sequence: CASSEAQESAQYF. CDR3 nucleotides: TGTGCCAGCAGTGAGGCCCAAGAGTCGGCCCAGTACTTC.

The chain is built from TRBV7-2 and TRBJ2-1; 9 bases fit TRBD1. Germline V gene sequence: CDR1 SGHTA, CDR2 FQGNSA. The junction had 9 bases not matched to a gene; V was cut back by 5 bases and J by 4 bases. The CDR3 covers 16 residues. This chain's CDR3 is CASSQNRGLRYNEQFF. CDR3 nucleotides: TGTGCCAGCAGCCAAAACAGGGGGCTTCGATACAATGAGCAGTTCTTC.

This clone was picked up one time. The genes are TRBV27 and TRBJ2-1; D call uncertain. The ends were cut back, 8 bases at V and 0 bases at J, with 11 bases in the middle. The CDR3 is 14 amino acids. Looked up from germline, CDR1 is MNHEY and CDR2 is SMNVEV (reference sequence). CDR3 coding DNA: TGTGCCAGCGGTTATACCAGCTCCTACAATGAGCAGTTCTTC. As protein: CASGYTSSYNEQFF.

The CDR3 bases are TGCGCCAGCAGTATCCACGGGGCCGCGCAAGAGACCCAGTACTTC. It yields the protein CASSIHGAAQETQYF. The V call is TRBV10-2, the J call TRBJ2-5; D possibly uses TRBD1 or TRBD2 (5 bases each). The CDR3 extends over 15 amino acids. Trimming removed 5 bases from V and 2 bases from J, with 15 bases in between. The germline V gene has CDR1 WSHSY and CDR2 SAAADI.

CDR3 amino acids: CASSEAQGGADTQYF. The CDR3 DNA reads TGTGCCAGCAGTGAAGCGCAGGGTGGCGCAGATACGCAGTATTTT. This chain links TRBV6-1 with TRBJ2-3; D perhaps matches TRBD1 (5 bases). CDR1 and CDR2 (germline): MNHNS, SASEGT. CDR3 length: 15 residues. V was cut by 0 bases and J by 4 bases, with 11 bases left in between.

This chain links TRBV3-1 (or the pseudogene TRBV3-2) with TRBJ1-2; 7 bases are a match to TRBD1. CDR1 and CDR2 from the germline V gene are LGHDT and YNNKEL (reference sequence). The CDR3 runs 14 residues. V was clipped by 7 bases and J by 2 bases; unmatched bases: 7. DNA for the CDR3: TGTGCCAGCACCCCGGGGACAGCGAACTATGGCTACACCTTC. It specifies CASTPGTANYGYTF.

The gene calls are TRBV5-4 and TRBJ2-1; 9 positions agree with TRBD2. With V trimmed by 2 bases and J by 10 bases, 4 bases remained unmatched. The germline V gene has CDR1 SGHNT and CDR2 YYREEE (reference sequence). CDR3 size: 13 residues. The CDR3 sequence: CASSLGLAGEQFF. The CDR3 nucleotides read TGTGCCAGCAGCTTAGGCCTAGCGGGGGAGCAGTTCTTC.

This chain joins TRBV2 and TRBJ1-2; no clear D. The ends were cut back, 2 bases at V and 4 bases at J, with 11 bases in the middle. The germline V gene has CDR1 SNHLY and CDR2 FYNNEI. This CDR3 comprises 14 residues. The CDR3 DNA follows: TGTGCCAGCAGTGAATTTGGGGTGGCCTATGGCTACACCTTC. The encoded protein is CASSEFGVAYGYTF.

About this clone: One end of the junction is discordant with germline, which a read error may explain. This chain links TRBV6-2 or TRBV6-3 with TRBJ2-7, with 8 bases aligning to TRBD1. The CDR3 extends over 15 amino acids. Germline V gives CDR1 MNHEY, CDR2 SVGEGT. The chain's CDR3 is CASSLEGTGSHEQYF. CDR3 coding DNA: TGTGCCAGCAGTTTGGAAGGGACAGGCTCCCACGAGCAGTACTTC.

The chain links TRBV18 to TRBJ1-2, with unresolved D. V lost 4 bases to trimming and J lost 6 bases, with 21 bases between them. The CDR3 extends over 16 amino acids. Germline V gives CDR1 KGHSH, CDR2 LQKENI. The CDR3 nucleotides are TGTGCCAGCTCACGATACCCGGCAGCCCAAGCGGATGGCTACACCTTC. Its protein is CASSRYPAAQADGYTF.

This clone was found once. The chain has TRBV12-5 and TRBJ2-1; TRBD1 is a possible D gene (5 bases). The CDR3 spans 15 residues. Germline loops: CDR1 LGHNT, CDR2 FRNRAP. The V end was cut by 5 bases, the J end by 0 bases, with 11 bases between. The CDR3 protein is CASGIDSFSYNEQFF. DNA for the CDR3: TGTGCTAGTGGTATCGACAGTTTCTCCTACAATGAGCAGTTCTTC.

The chain is built from TRBV24-1 and TRBJ1-2, with D possibly matching TRBD1 (5 bases). CDR3 length: 13 amino acids. Trimming removed 9 bases at V and 1 base at J, with 11 bases between. The germline gives CDR1 KGHDR, CDR2 SFDVKD. CDR3 nucleotides: TGTGCCACCGAGGGGCAGAGTAACTATGGCTACACCTTC. This codes for CATEGQSNYGYTF.

The chain joins TRBV27 to TRBJ1-4; TRBD1 agrees at 7 bases. The trim removed 3 bases at V and 10 bases at J, leaving 2 bases unmatched. The length of the CDR3 is 12 residues. The V gene's germline CDR1 is MNHEY and CDR2 SMNVEV (reference sequence). The CDR3 loop reads CASSFPGGKLFF. The CDR3 DNA follows: TGTGCCAGCAGTTTTCCAGGGGGAAAACTGTTTTTT.

This chain connects TRBV13 to TRBJ1-2; D is undetermined. Trimming removed 2 bases at V and 6 bases at J, with 7 bases between. Looked up from germline, CDR1 is PRHDT and CDR2 is FYEKMQ (reference sequence). The CDR3 is 12 residues long. The DNA of the CDR3 is TGTGCCAGCAGCTTATCCGGTAATGGCTACACCTTC. The encoded protein is CASSLSGNGYTF.

J is TRBJ2-2 and V is TRBV27; 7 nucleotides align to TRBD2. The CDR3 runs to 17 residues. With V trimmed by 5 bases and J by 2 bases, 11 bases remained unmatched. Germline values: CDR1 MNHEY, CDR2 SMNVEV (reference sequence). Here the CDR3 reads CASSPLPGRDNTGELFF. The CDR3 DNA reads as TGTGCCAGCAGTCCCCTCCCGGGGAGGGACAACACCGGGGAGCTGTTTTTT.

The chain carries TRBV27 and TRBJ2-7; perhaps TRBD2 as D (7 bases). The CDR3 loop spans 14 amino acids. V shed 3 bases and J shed 5 bases, with 14 bases lying between them. From germline, CDR1 is MNHEY and CDR2 SMNVEV (reference sequence). This CDR3 reads CASSLGGHFNEQYF. CDR3 sequence (DNA): TGTGCCAGCAGTTTGGGGGGGCATTTCAACGAGCAGTACTTC.

J is TRBJ2-7 and V is TRBV6-1; 10 nucleotides agree with TRBD2. V lost 2 bases, J lost 4 bases, and 5 bases stayed unmatched. The CDR3 is made up of 15 amino acids. Germline V gene data show CDR1 as MNHNS and CDR2 as SASEGT. The CDR3 protein is CASSEQRGGPYEQYF. CDR3 coding DNA: TGTGCCAGCAGTGAACAGCGGGGGGGCCCGTACGAGCAGTACTTC.

The chain has TRBV5-1 and TRBJ1-2; D call uncertain. The CDR3 is made up of 15 amino acids. Trimming shortened V by 0 bases and J by 3 bases, and 12 bases separated the two germline ends. Germline CDR1 is SGHRS and CDR2 is YFSETQ. CDR3 coding DNA: TGCGCCAGCAGCTTGGGACTTAACCTACACTATGGCTACACCTTC. Amino acids: CASSLGLNLHYGYTF.

The chain carries TRBV2 and TRBJ1-3; 9 bases match TRBD1. CDR1 and CDR2 (germline): SNHLY, FYNNEI. The ends lost 6 bases at V and 2 bases at J; junction bases unmatched: 14. The CDR3 runs 18 residues. CDR3 DNA: TGTGCCAGCAGCTTTCTTCCGGGACAGGGTGACGCTGGAAACACCATATATTTT. Protein: CASSFLPGQGDAGNTIYF. Based on the CDR3 plus reference TRBV2 and TRBJ1-3, the full variable domain is EPEVTQTPSHQVTQMGQEVILRCVPISNHLYFYWYRQILGQKVEFLVSFYNNEISEKSEIFDDQFSVERPDGSNFTLKIRSTKLEDSAMYFCASSFLPGQGDAGNTIYFGEGSWLTVV.

The chain joins TRBV2 to TRBJ2-5, with 10 bases identical to TRBD2. CDR3 size: 16 residues. Trimming at V came to 1 base and at J to 5 bases, leaving 7 bases not matched to a gene. The germline CDR1 and CDR2 sequences are SNHLY and FYNNEI. In DNA, the CDR3 is TGTGCCAGCAGTGAAGGAGTGGGACTAGCGTCTGAGACCCAGTACTTC. Amino acid sequence: CASSEGVGLASETQYF.

Turning to this clone: At one end the junction does not follow the germline gene, possibly because of a read error. V usage is TRBV4-3 and J usage is TRBJ1-2, with D possibly being TRBD1 (5 bases). Per the germline V gene, CDR1 is LGHNA and CDR2 is YSLEER. This CDR3 spans 19 amino acids. Here the CDR3 DNA reads TGCGCCCGCAGCCAAGATGAGAGGACGGGGGGACCTATTGGGGAGGGCTACACCTTC. Amino acids: CARSQDERTGGPIGEGYTF.

The J gene is TRBJ1-2, the V gene TRBV6-2 or TRBV6-3; D unresolved. This CDR3 region has 13 residues. The germline V gene has CDR1 MNHEY and CDR2 SVGEGT. The V and J ends lost 2 bases and 5 bases respectively, with 9 bases between them. CDR3 bases: TGTGCCAGCAGTTACGACAACAGATATGGCTACACCTTC. It translates to CASSYDNRYGYTF.

This clone was seen a single time. This chain connects TRBV5-4 to TRBJ2-7; TRBD1 agrees at 10 bases. This CDR3 spans 14 amino acids. The germline V gene encodes CDR1 SGHNT and CDR2 YYREEE (reference sequence). V trimming: 3 bases; J trimming: 5 bases; junction bases outside the gene matches: 5. The CDR3 DNA reads as TGTGCCAGCAGCTCCGGGACAGGGGTGAACGAGCAGTACTTC. Encoded protein: CASSSGTGVNEQYF.

This clone appeared many times. The chain recombines TRBV6-4 with TRBJ2-3; D gene ambiguous. CDR1 and CDR2 (germline): MRHNA, SNTAGT. The CDR3 sequence is 15 residues long. V was shortened by 5 bases and J by 3 bases, with 15 bases between the two germline ends. CDR3 protein: CASSTGSMGTDTQYF. Here the CDR3 DNA reads TGTGCCAGCAGTACGGGTTCAATGGGGACAGATACGCAGTATTTT.

The chain carries TRBV27 and TRBJ1-6; D uncertain. From germline, CDR1 is MNHEY and CDR2 SMNVEV (reference sequence). The CDR3 is made up of 13 amino acids. V lost 3 bases and J 6 bases, leaving 6 bases between the germline ends. The CDR3 DNA reads TGTGCCAGCAGTTTTTTCCTTAATTCACCCCTCCACTTT. The encoded protein is CASSFFLNSPLHF.

This clone has only one observation. The V gene is TRBV7-9, the J gene TRBJ2-1, with D perhaps TRBD1 or TRBD2 (5 bases each). The germline V gene has CDR1 SEHNR and CDR2 FQNEAQ (reference sequence). The CDR3 is 18 residues long. Trimming removed 0 bases at V and 0 bases at J, with 15 bases between. CDR3 sequence (DNA): TGTGCCAGCAGCTTAGCGGGGACCCCTTACGTCTCCTACAATGAGCAGTTCTTC. It is translated as CASSLAGTPYVSYNEQFF. The complete variable domain, with remaining parts taken from reference TRBV7-9 and TRBJ2-1, reads DTGVSQNPRHKITKRGQNVTFRCDPISEHNRLYWYRQTLGQGPEFLTYFQNEAQLEKSRLLSDRFSAERPKGSFSTLEIQRTEQGDSAMYLCASSLAGTPYVSYNEQFFGPGTRLTVL.

The V gene is TRBV7-3, the J gene TRBJ2-6, with D unclear. The V gene's germline CDR1 is SGHTA and CDR2 FQGTGA. The ends were cut back, 3 bases at V and 3 bases at J, with 3 bases in the middle. The CDR3 spans 13 residues. CDR3: CASSFIGANVLTF. The CDR3 coding sequence is TGTGCCAGCAGCTTCATTGGGGCCAACGTCCTGACTTTC.